The 20 T cell receptor beta chains in this list originate from one sample, sequenced in a study of shared clonotypes between healthy human individuals. Method: immunoSEQ multiplex PCR; TCRdb's copy keeps in-frame clones and lacks some. In the table there are millions of clones, 85% to 95% of which are singletons. Input material: naive CD4+ T cells sorted from blood. Described subset: CD45RA+ positively selected. Every receptor here comes from a man between 18 and 35 years old in good health.

V is TRBV6-6 and J is TRBJ1-1, with D unclear. Germline CDR1 and CDR2: MNHNY and SVGAGI (reference sequence). V gave up 2 bases and J gave up 4 bases, with 11 bases separating them. The CDR3 totals 14 residues. In DNA, the CDR3 is TGTGCCAGCAGTTACAGGGTGGGTTTCACTGAAGCTTTCTTT. Its translation: CASSYRVGFTEAFF.

J is TRBJ2-3 and V is TRBV19; TRBD1 matches 7 bases. Per the germline V gene, CDR1 is LNHDA and CDR2 is SQIVND (reference sequence). CDR3 length: 14 amino acids. V lost 6 bases and J lost 3; bases outside the gene matches: 6. In DNA, the CDR3 is TGTGCCAGTAGCTCGACAGGGTGGACAGATACGCAGTATTTT. This sequence encodes CASSSTGWTDTQYF.

In DNA, the CDR3 is TGTGCCAGCAGCCAAGACCAGGGAGGCGGCTACACCTTC. It codes for CASSQDQGGGYTF. This chain connects TRBV14 to TRBJ1-2; a possible D gene is TRBD1 (5 bases). The CDR3 extends over 13 amino acids. Germline V gives CDR1 SGHDN, CDR2 FVKESK. The V end was cut by 0 bases, the J end by 8 bases, with 10 bases between.

This clone was found once. The chain combines TRBV2 with TRBJ1-1, with TRBD1 as a possible D gene (6 bases). The V gene's germline CDR1 is SNHLY and CDR2 FYNNEI. The V and J ends lost 0 bases and 6 bases respectively, with 11 bases between them. This CDR3 has 14 amino acids. The chain's CDR3 is CASSEAPRGPEAFF. CDR3 nucleotides: TGTGCCAGCAGTGAAGCGCCCAGGGGTCCTGAAGCTTTCTTT.

This chain links TRBV19 with TRBJ2-7; 8 bases fit TRBD1. The CDR3 loop spans 14 amino acids. The V gene end was trimmed by 5 bases and the J gene end by 7 bases; junction bases not matched to a gene: 10. The germline CDR1 and CDR2 sequences are LNHDA and SQIVND (reference sequence). CDR3 loop: CASSFPGQVGEQYF. CDR3 coding DNA: TGTGCCAGTAGTTTCCCGGGACAGGTTGGTGAGCAGTACTTC.

The V and J genes are TRBV5-4 and TRBJ2-7, with TRBD2 identical over 8 bases. In germline, CDR1 is SGHNT, CDR2 YYREEE (reference sequence). J lost 7 bases, V lost 0 bases, and 6 bases had no gene match. CDR3 length equals 14 residues. The CDR3 DNA is TGTGCCAGCAGCTTGGGTACGGGAGGGAGAGAGCAGTACTTC. Residues: CASSLGTGGREQYF.

The chain carries TRBV9 and TRBJ2-3; 7 positions agree with TRBD1. Losses at the gene ends were 2 bases for V and 2 bases for J; bases not matched to a gene: 2. The CDR3 extends over 14 amino acids. Germline V lookup: CDR1 SGDLS, CDR2 YYNGEE. CDR3 amino acids: CASSVTGITDTQYF. CDR3 DNA sequence: TGTGCCAGCAGCGTGACAGGGATCACAGATACGCAGTATTTT.

On this clone itself: Other DNA sequences of this sample code for an identical CDR3. The chain links TRBV7-2 to TRBJ2-7; 9 bases are shared with TRBD1. Trimming at V came to 1 base and at J to 2 bases, leaving 3 bases not matched to a gene. Germline loops: CDR1 SGHTA, CDR2 FQGNSA. The CDR3 has 15 residues. In DNA form, the CDR3 reads TGTGCCAGCAGCTTAGTGGGACAGGGCCCCTACGAGCAGTACTTC. Protein product: CASSLVGQGPYEQYF.

The chain has TRBV5-4 and TRBJ2-1; TRBD2 matches at 8 bases. V gave up 0 bases and J gave up 10 bases; unmatched junction bases: 9. The CDR3 sequence is 15 residues long. Germline values: CDR1 SGHNT, CDR2 YYREEE (reference sequence). This CDR3 is CASSLAKSGGGEQFF. CDR3 in DNA: TGTGCCAGCAGCTTGGCCAAGAGTGGCGGGGGGGAGCAGTTCTTC.

The V gene is TRBV19, the J gene TRBJ1-5, with D unresolved. Trimming took off 3 bases at V and 0 bases at J, with 9 bases between the two ends. The germline V gene has CDR1 LNHDA and CDR2 SQIVND (reference sequence). This CDR3 has 15 amino acids. In DNA, the CDR3 is TGTGCCAGTAGTATGGACGGTTATAGCAATCAGCCCCAGCATTTT. This encodes CASSMDGYSNQPQHF.

The J gene is TRBJ1-2, the V gene TRBV20-1, with D possibly TRBD1 on 5 matching bases. Germline lookup yields CDR1 DFQATT and CDR2 SNEGSKA (reference sequence). The CDR3 loop spans 11 amino acids. For the CDR3, the DNA is TGCAGGGCCGTGGGGGGCTATGGCTACACCTTC. Its protein product is CRAVGGYGYTF.

In this sample, this clone turned up many times. This specimen includes other DNA sequences encoding the same CDR3. The chain is built from TRBV7-2 and TRBJ2-3; a possible D gene is TRBD2 (6 bases). Germline CDR1 is SGHTA and CDR2 is FQGNSA. The V gene lost 1 base and the J gene lost 6 bases, with 11 bases spanning the gap. This CDR3 spans 14 amino acids. DNA of the CDR3: TGTGCCAGCAGCTTAGGGCGGGGCAGGGATACGCAGTATTTT. Translating it yields CASSLGRGRDTQYF.

The V call is TRBV7-9, the J call TRBJ1-4; a weak D match, TRBD1 (5 bases). This CDR3 is built from 14 residues. V shed 5 bases and J shed 8 bases, with 15 bases lying between them. CDR1 is SEHNR, CDR2 FQNEAQ, per germline (reference sequence). CDR3 bases: TGTGCCAGCAGCCCTGGGACGTCGAACGAAAAACTGTTTTTT. Residues: CASSPGTSNEKLFF.

This clone was picked up one time. The genes are TRBV11-2 and TRBJ2-1; 9 bases fit TRBD2. Germline CDR1 and CDR2: SGHAT and FQNNGV. CDR3 size: 15 residues. V shed 1 base, J shed 2 bases, and the junction held 0 bases outside the gene matches. The CDR3 DNA sequence: TGTGCCAGCAGCTTAGTAGCGGGGGCCTACAATGAGCAGTTCTTC. This gives the protein CASSLVAGAYNEQFF.

V is TRBV2 and J is TRBJ2-2, with 7 positions matching TRBD1. Unmatched junction bases numbered 4, after V lost 6 bases and J lost 0 bases. Germline V CDR1 and CDR2: SNHLY, FYNNEI. The CDR3 has 15 residues. CDR3 region: CASRSTGANTGELFF. CDR3 DNA sequence: TGTGCCAGCAGGAGCACAGGGGCGAACACCGGGGAGCTGTTTTTT.

Only one count was recorded for this clone. This chain links TRBV28 with TRBJ1-2, with D maybe TRBD1 (6 bases). This CDR3 region has 15 residues. Trimming removed 6 bases at V and 7 bases at J, with 21 bases between. Germline V gives CDR1 MDHEN, CDR2 SYDVKM. The DNA of the CDR3 is TGTGCCAGCAGACGACAGGAAATCGATGGTAGTGGCTACACCTTC. It specifies CASRRQEIDGSGYTF.

This rearrangement joins TRBV5-1 to TRBJ2-7; tentatively, D is TRBD1 (5 bases). The CDR3 totals 16 residues. V dropped 6 bases and J dropped 5 bases, with 24 bases sitting between them. Germline CDR1 is SGHRS and CDR2 is YFSETQ. The CDR3 loop is CASTPSPRAGLHEQYF. The CDR3 bases are TGCGCCAGCACCCCCTCCCCCCGAGCAGGGCTTCACGAGCAGTACTTC.

This chain uses TRBV6-5 with TRBJ1-1; D unresolved. CDR3 size: 14 residues. Trimming pared 6 bases from V and 0 bases from J, leaving 11 bases between. The germline CDR1 and CDR2 sequences are MNHEY and SVGAGI. DNA for the CDR3: TGTGCCAGCAGGTCCGACTCAATGAACACTGAAGCTTTCTTT. Residues: CASRSDSMNTEAFF.

The rearrangement joins TRBV6-5 to TRBJ1-2; D remains ambiguous. Germline V gene sequence: CDR1 MNHEY, CDR2 SVGAGI. There are 13 residues in the CDR3. V lost 5 bases to trimming and J lost 8 bases, with 15 bases between them. For the CDR3, the DNA is TGTGCCAGCAGTCCTGGAGGGCATCAGGGCTACACCTTC. Residues: CASSPGGHQGYTF.

The J gene is TRBJ1-5, the V gene TRBV27, with a tentative D call TRBD1 (5 bases). Germline-derived CDR1 and CDR2 are MNHEY and SMNVEV (reference sequence). The V end was cut by 6 bases, the J end by 9 bases, with 18 bases between. The CDR3 totals 14 residues. CDR3 bases: TGTGCCAGCAGCAGGGACGGACCCCTACGGCCCCAGCATTTT. It translates to CASSRDGPLRPQHF.